This record concerns one TCR beta chain sequence. Profiled with immunoSEQ multiplex PCR; TCRdb holds only in-frame clones, not every one. Among some 68,000 clones listed, approximately 91% were seen once. These data belong to a study of stem cell transplantation in POMP-related autoinflammatory disease. The TCR originated in a human patient with POMP-related autoinflammation and immune dysregulation (PRAID). Some T cells may possibly be graft donor cells. Here the sequenced sample was CD4+ T cells from PBMCs, taken after stem cell transplantation.

CDR3 protein: CASSISARSGANVLTF. CDR3 nucleotide sequence: TGTGCCAGTAGTATATCTGCCAGATCTGGGGCCAACGTCCTGACTTTC. J is TRBJ2-6 and V is TRBV19; no definite D call. Germline V lookup: CDR1 LNHDA, CDR2 SQIVND (reference sequence). This CDR3 contains 16 residues. V was shortened by 2 bases and J by 1 base, with 9 bases between the two germline ends.